The clone carrying this T cell receptor (beta chain) was seen once. The CDR3 is 12 residues long. Between the trimmed V and J ends, which lost 3 bases and 3 bases, there was a span of 3 bases. CDR1 is SGHTA and CDR2 is FQGNSA in the germline V gene. The sample comes from a study of technical replicates of blood from several donors. Clones were read by immunoSEQ multiplex PCR, and TCRdb kept only the in-frame ones, dropping some. The profile shows more than 65,000 clones, 85% to 95% of them singletons. The rearrangement uses TRBV7-2 and TRBJ1-3; no definite D call. The sample was T cells isolated from PBMCs. The source of this sequence is a human donor in good health. The CDR3 loop is CASSLYGNTIYF. DNA of the CDR3: TGTGCCAGCAGCTTGTATGGAAACACCATATATTTT.